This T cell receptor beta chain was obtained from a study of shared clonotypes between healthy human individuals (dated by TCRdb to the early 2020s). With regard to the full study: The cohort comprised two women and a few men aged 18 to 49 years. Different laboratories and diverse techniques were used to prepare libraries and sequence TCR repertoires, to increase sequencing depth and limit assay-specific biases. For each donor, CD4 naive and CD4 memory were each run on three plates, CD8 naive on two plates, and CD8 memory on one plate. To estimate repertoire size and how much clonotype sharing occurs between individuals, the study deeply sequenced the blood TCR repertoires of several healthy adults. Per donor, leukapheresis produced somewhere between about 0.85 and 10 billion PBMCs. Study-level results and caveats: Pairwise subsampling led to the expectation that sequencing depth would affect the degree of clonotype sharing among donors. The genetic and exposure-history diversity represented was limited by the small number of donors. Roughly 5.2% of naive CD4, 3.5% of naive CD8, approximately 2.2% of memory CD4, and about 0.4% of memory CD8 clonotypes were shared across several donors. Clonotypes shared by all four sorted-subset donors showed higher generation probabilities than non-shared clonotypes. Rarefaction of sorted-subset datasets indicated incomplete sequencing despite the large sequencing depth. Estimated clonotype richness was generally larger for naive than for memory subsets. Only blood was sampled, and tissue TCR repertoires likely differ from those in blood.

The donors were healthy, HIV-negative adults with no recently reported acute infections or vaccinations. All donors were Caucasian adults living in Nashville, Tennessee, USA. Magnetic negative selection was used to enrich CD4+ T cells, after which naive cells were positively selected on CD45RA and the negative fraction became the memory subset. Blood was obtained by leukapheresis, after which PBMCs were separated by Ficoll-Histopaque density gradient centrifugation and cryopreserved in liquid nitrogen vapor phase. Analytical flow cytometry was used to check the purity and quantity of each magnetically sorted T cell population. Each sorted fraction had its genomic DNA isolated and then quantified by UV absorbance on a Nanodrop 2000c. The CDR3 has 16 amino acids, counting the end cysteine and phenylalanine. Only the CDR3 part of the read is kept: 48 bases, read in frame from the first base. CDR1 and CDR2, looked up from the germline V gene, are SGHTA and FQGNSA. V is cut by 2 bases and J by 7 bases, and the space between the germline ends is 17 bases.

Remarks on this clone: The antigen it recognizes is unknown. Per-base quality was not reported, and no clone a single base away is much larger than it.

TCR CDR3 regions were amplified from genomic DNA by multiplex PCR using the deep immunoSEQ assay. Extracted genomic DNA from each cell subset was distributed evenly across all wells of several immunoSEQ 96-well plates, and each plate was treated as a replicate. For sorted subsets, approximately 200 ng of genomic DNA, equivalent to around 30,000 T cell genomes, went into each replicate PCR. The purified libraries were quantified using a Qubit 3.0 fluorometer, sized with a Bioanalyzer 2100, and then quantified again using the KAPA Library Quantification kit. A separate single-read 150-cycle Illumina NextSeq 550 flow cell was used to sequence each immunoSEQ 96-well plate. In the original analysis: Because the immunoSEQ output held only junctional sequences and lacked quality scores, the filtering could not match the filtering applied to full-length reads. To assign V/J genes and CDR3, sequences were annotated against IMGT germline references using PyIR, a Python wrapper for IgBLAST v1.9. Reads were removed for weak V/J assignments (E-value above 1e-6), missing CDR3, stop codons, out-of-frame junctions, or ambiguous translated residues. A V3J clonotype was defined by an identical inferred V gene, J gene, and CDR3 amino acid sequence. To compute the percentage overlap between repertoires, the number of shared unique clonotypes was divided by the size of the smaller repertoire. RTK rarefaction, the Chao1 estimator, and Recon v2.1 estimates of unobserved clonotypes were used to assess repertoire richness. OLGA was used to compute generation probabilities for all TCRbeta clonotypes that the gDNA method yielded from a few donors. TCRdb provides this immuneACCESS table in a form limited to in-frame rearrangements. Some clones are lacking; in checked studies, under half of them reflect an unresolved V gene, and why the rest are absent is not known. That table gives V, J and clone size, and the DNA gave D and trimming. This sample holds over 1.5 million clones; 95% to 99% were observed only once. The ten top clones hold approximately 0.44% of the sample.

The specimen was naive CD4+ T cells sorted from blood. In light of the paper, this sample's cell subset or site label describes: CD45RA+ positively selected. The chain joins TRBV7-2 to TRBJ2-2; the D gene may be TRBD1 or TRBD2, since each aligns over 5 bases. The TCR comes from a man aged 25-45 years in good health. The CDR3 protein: CASSLYVQGASGELFF. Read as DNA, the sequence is TGTGCCAGCAGCTTATACGTGCAGGGAGCAAGCGGGGAGCTGTTTTTT.